This TCR beta chain was sequenced during a study of identical twins. The study, taken as a whole, reports: Sharing of beta out-of-frame sequences by twins showed a weaker excess. Within twin pairs, the out-of-frame alpha sequences they shared showed excess low generation probability.

MiXCR, run by TCRdb on the 5' RACE reads, gives a single entry per CDR3 protein. The sample shows around 510,000 distinct CDR3 sequences, roughly an eighth of them seen only once. Of note for this clonotype: Its target is not known.

The V gene's germline CDR1 is SNHLY and CDR2 FYNNEI. The CDR3 spans 10 residues. The V and J ends lost 3 bases and 6 bases respectively, with 2 bases between them. The sample was also linked to a second study, of yellow fever vaccine responses in identical twins.

The chain combines TRBV2 with TRBJ1-1; D is undetermined. This TCR came from a young woman in good health. Sequencing used CD4+ T cells sorted from blood. The CDR3 DNA sequence: TGTGCCAGCAGTGAGGCTGAAGCTTTCTTT. This encodes CASSEAEAFF. Drawing the rest from reference TRBV2 and TRBJ1-1, the complete variable domain is EPEVTQTPSHQVTQMGQEVILRCVPISNHLYFYWYRQILGQKVEFLVSFYNNEISEKSEIFDDQFSVERPDGSNFTLKIRSTKLEDSAMYFCASSEAEAFFGQGTRLTVV.